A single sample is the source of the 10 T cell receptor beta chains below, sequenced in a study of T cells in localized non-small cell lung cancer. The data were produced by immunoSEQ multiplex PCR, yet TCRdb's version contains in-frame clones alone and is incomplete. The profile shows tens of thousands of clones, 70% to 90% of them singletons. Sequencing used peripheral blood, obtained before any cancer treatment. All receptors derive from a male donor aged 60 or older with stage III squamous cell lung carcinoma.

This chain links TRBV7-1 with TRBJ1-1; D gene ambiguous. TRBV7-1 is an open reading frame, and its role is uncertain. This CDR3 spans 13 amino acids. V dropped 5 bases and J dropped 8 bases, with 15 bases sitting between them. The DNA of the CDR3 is TGTGCCAGCAGCCACACAGAGAGGAGCGAAGCTTTCTTT. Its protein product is CASSHTERSEAFF.

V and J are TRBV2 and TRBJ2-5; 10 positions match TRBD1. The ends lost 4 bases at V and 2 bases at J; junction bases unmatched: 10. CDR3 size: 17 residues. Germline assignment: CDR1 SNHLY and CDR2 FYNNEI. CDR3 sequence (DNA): TGTGCCAGCAGTGCTCATGTAGGACAGGGGGTACAAGAGACCCAGTACTTC. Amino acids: CASSAHVGQGVQETQYF.

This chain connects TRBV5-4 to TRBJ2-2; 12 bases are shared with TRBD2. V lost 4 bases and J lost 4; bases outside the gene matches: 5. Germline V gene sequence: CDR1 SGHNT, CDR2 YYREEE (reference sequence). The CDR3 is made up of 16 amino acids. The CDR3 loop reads CASSIGLAGLTGELFF. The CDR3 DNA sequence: TGTGCCAGCAGCATAGGACTAGCGGGACTCACCGGGGAGCTGTTTTTT.

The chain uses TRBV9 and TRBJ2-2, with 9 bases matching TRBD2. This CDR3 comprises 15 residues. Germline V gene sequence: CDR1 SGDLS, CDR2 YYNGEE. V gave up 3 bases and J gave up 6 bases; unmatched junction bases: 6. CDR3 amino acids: CASSASGIRAGELFF. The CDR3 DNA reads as TGTGCCAGCAGCGCTAGCGGGATCAGGGCCGGGGAGCTGTTTTTT.

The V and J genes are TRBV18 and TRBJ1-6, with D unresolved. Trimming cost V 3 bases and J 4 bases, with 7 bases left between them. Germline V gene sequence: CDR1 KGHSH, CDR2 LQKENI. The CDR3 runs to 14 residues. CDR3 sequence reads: CASSPEGYNSPLHF. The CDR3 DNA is TGTGCCAGCTCACCCGAGGGATATAATTCACCCCTCCACTTT.

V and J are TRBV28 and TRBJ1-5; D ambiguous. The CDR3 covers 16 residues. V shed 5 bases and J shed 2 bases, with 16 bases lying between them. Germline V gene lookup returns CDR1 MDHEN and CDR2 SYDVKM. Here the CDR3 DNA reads TGTGCCAGCAGTAGCCCCGAAGGAATGCGCAATCAGCCCCAGCATTTT. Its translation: CASSSPEGMRNQPQHF.

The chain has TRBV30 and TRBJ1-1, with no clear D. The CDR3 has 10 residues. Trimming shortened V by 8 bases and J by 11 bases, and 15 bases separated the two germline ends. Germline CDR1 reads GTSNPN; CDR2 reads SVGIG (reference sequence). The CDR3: CAGSRVEAFF. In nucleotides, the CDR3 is TGTGCCGGAAGTAGGGTCGAGGCTTTCTTT.

In nucleotides, the CDR3 is TGTGCCAGCAGCGACTACGAGCAGTACTTC. It encodes CASSDYEQYF. The genes are TRBV2 and TRBJ2-7; D unclear. V lost 6 bases, J lost 3 bases, and 3 bases lay in between. Germline assignment: CDR1 SNHLY and CDR2 FYNNEI. The CDR3 loop spans 10 amino acids.

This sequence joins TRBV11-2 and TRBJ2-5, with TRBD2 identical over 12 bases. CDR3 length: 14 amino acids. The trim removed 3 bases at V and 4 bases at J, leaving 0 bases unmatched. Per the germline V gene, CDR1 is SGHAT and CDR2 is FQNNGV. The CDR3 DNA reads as TGTGCCAGCAGCTTGGGACTAGCGGGAGAGACCCAGTACTTC. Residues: CASSLGLAGETQYF.

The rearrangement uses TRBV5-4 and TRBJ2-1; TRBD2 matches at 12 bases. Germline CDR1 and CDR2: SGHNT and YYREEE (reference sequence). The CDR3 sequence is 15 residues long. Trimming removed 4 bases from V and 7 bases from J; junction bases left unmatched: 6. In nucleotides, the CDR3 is TGTGCCAGCAGCCAACTAGCGGGAGGTTTAAATGAGCAGTTCTTC. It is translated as CASSQLAGGLNEQFF.